This section outlines one T cell receptor (beta chain) sequence together with its context. This record comes from a study of T cell responses to AZD1222 COVID-19 vaccine. The ends lost 6 bases at V and 3 bases at J; junction bases unmatched: 4. The length of the CDR3 is 14 residues. Per germline, CDR1 LNHDA and CDR2 SQIVND (reference sequence). Repertoires were generated with immunoSEQ multiplex PCR, while TCRdb's copy carries only in-frame clones and drops some. The sample holds some 80,000 clones; roughly 90% are singletons and the top ten take about 5%. This chain joins TRBV19 and TRBJ1-5; TRBD1 agrees at 8 bases. This TCR was recovered from an adult in good health. The specimen comprised peripheral blood, sampled on day 0 of AZD1222 vaccination. CDR3 in amino acids: CASRDRDSNQPQHF. The CDR3 region has the DNA TGTGCCAGTAGGGACAGGGACTCCAATCAGCCCCAGCATTTT.